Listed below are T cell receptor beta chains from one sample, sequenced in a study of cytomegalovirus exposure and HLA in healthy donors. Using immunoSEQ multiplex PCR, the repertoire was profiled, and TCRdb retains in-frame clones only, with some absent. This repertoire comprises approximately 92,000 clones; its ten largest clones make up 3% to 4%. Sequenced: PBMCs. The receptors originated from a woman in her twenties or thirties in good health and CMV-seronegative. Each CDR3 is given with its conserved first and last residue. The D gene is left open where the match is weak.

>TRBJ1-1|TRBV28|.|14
CASNTMAGVTEAFF
TGTGCCAGCAATACTATGGCAGGGGTCACTGAAGCTTTCTTT
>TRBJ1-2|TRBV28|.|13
CASSPEGVYGYTF
TGTGCCAGCAGTCCGGAAGGGGTCTATGGCTACACCTTC
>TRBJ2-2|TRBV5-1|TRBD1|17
CASSIGTGNLITGELFF
TGCGCCAGCAGCATAGGGACAGGCAATTTGATAACCGGGGAGCTGTTTTTT
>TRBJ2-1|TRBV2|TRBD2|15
CASSVASGGLNEQFF
TGTGCCAGCAGCGTTGCTAGCGGGGGGCTCAATGAGCAGTTCTTC
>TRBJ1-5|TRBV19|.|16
CASSIISTSSNQPQHF
TGTGCCAGTAGTATCATAAGTACATCGAGCAATCAGCCCCAGCATTTT
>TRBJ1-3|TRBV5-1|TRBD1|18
CASSTVPGQGEAGNTIYF
TGCGCCAGCAGCACGGTCCCGGGACAGGGAGAGGCTGGAAACACCATATATTTT
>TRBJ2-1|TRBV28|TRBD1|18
CASSSLHGTGGIYNEQFF
TGTGCCAGCAGTTCTCTCCATGGGACAGGGGGGATCTACAATGAGCAGTTCTTC
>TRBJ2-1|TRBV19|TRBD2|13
CASRLASYNEQFF
TGTGCCAGTAGACTAGCGTCCTACAATGAGCAGTTCTTC
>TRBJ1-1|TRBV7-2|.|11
CASSFGTEAFF
TGTGCCAGCAGCTTCGGTACTGAAGCTTTCTTT
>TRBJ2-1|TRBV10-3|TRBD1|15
CASTGQGAHRDEQFF
TGTGCCAGTACCGGCCAGGGGGCCCATCGGGATGAGCAGTTCTTC
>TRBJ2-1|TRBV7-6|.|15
CASSLGGQTVHEQFF
TGTGCCAGCAGCTTAGGAGGGCAAACTGTCCATGAGCAGTTCTTC
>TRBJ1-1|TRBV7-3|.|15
CASSLGGPRNTEAFF
TGTGCCAGCAGCTTAGGCGGCCCTCGTAACACTGAAGCTTTCTTT
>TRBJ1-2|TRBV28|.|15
CASTPLPRGLLGYTF
TGTGCCAGCACCCCTCTCCCCCGAGGCCTACTAGGCTACACCTTC
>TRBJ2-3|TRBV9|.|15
CASSVMPSGTDTQYF
TGTGCCAGCAGCGTAATGCCTAGCGGCACAGATACGCAGTATTTT
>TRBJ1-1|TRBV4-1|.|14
CASSHPFQGPEAFF
TGCGCCAGCAGCCATCCGTTTCAGGGCCCTGAAGCTTTCTTT
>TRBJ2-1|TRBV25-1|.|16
CASSGDEGHRSNEQFF
TGTGCCAGCAGCGGTGACGAGGGACACCGTTCCAATGAGCAGTTCTTC
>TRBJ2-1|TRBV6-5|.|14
CASSLRTRSIEQFF
TGTGCCAGCAGTTTACGGACTCGATCGATAGAGCAGTTCTTC